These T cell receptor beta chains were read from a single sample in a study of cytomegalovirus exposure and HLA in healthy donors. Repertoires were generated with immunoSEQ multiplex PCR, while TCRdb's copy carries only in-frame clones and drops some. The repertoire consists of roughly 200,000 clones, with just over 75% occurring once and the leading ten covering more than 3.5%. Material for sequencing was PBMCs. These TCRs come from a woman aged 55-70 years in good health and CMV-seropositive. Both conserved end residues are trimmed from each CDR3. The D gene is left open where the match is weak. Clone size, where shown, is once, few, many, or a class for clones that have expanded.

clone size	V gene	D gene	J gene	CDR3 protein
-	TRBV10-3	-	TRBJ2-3	AISGVGVGGTDTQY
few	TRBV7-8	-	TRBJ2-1	ASSPARTRDEQF
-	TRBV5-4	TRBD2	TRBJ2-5	ASSSGLAGAARGETQY
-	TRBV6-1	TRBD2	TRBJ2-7	ASTPLAGFSYEQY
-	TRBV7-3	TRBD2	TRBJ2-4	ASSPLAGGKNIQY
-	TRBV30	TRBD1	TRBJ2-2	AWSVNRGLIGELF
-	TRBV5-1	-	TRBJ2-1	ASRRKLESYNEQF
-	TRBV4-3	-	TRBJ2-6	ASSHLKGTGLPSGANVLT
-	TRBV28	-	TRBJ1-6	ASSPGSPLH
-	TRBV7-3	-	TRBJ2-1	ASSAIGGTAYNEQF
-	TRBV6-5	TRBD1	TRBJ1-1	ASSYARTGNTEAF
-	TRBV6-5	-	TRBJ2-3	ASSYESNTDTQY
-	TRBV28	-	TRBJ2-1	ASRVGSYNEQF
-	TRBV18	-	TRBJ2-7	ASSPPEVSYEQY
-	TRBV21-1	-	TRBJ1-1	ASSARGHRDTEAF
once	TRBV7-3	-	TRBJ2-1	ASSYSAPPGEQF
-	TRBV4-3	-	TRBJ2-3	ASSMERLSADTQY
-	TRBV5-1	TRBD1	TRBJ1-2	ASSNDRVPTYGYT
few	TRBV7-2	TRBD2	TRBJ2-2	ASSLGISGGATGELF